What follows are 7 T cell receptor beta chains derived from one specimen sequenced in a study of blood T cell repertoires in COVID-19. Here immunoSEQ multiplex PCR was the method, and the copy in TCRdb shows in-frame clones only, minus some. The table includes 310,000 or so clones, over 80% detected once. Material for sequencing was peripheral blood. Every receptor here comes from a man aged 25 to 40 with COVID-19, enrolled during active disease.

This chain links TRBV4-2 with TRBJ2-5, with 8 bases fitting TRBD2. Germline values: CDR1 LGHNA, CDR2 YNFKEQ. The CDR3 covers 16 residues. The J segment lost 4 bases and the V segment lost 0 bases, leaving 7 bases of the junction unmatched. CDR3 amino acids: CASSQDYGGVGETQYF. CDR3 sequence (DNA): TGTGCCAGCAGCCAAGATTACGGGGGGGTTGGAGAGACCCAGTACTTC.

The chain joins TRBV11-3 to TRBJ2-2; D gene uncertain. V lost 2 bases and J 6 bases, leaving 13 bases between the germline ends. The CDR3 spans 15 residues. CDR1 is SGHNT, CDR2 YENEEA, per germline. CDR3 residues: CASSLSAGTPGELFF. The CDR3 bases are TGTGCCAGCAGCTTATCGGCAGGAACTCCCGGGGAGCTGTTTTTT.

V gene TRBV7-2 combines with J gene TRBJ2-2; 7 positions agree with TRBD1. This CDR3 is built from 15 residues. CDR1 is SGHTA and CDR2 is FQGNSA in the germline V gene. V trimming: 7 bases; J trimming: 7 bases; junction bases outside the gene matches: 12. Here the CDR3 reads CASKDQTGSSGELFF. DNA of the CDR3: TGTGCCAGCAAAGACCAGACAGGGTCCAGCGGGGAGCTGTTTTTT.

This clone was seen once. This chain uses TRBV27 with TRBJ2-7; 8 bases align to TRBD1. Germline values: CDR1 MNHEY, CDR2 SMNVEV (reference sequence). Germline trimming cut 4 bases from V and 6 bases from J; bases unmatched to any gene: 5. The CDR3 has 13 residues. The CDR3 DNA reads TGTGCCAGCAGTTATGGCAGGGGGCTCGAGCAGTACTTC. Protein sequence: CASSYGRGLEQYF.

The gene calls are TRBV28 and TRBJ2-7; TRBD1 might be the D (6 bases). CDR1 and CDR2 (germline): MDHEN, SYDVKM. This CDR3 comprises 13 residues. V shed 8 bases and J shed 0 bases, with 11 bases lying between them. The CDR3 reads CASERTASYEQYF. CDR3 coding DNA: TGTGCCAGCGAAAGGACAGCCTCCTACGAGCAGTACTTC. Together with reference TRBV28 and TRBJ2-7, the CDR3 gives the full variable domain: DVKVTQSSRYLVKRTGEKVFLECVQDMDHENMFWYRQDPGLGLRLIYFSYDVKMKEKGDIPEGYSVSREKKERFSLILESASTNQTSMYLCASERTASYEQYFGPGTRLTVT.

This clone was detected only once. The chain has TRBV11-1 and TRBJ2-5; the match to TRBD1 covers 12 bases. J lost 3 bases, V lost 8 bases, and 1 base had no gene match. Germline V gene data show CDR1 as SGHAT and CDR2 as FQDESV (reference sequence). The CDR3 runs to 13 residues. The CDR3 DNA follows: TGTGCCAGCGGGACAGGGGGCAAAGAGACCCAGTACTTC. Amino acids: CASGTGGKETQYF.

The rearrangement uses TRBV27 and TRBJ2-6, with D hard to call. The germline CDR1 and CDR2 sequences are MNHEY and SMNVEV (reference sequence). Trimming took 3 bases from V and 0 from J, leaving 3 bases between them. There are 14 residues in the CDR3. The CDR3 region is CASSFYSGANVLTF. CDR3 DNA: TGTGCCAGCAGTTTTTACTCTGGGGCCAACGTCCTGACTTTC. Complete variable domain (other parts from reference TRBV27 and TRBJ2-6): EAQVTQNPRYLITVTGKKLTVTCSQNMNHEYMSWYRQDPGLGLRQIYYSMNVEVTDKGDVPEGYKVSRKEKRNFPLILESPSPNQTSLYFCASSFYSGANVLTFGAGSRLTVL.